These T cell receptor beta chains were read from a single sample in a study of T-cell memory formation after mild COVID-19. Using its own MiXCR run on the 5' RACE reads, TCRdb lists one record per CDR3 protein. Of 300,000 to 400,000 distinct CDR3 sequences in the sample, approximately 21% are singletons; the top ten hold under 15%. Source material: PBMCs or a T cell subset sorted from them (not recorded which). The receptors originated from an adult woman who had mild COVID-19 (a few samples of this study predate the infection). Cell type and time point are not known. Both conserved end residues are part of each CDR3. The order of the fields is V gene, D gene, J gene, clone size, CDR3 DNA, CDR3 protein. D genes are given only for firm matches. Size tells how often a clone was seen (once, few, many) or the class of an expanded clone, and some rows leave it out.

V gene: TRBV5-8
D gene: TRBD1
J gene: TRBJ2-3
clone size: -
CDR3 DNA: TGTGCCAGCAGCGGTAGACAGGGTAGTAGCACAGATACGCAGTATTTT
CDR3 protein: CASSGRQGSSTDTQYF

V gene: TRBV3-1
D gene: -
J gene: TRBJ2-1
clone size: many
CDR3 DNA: TGTGCCAGCAGCCAACAGGGGTTTAGGAACAATGAGCAGTTCTTC
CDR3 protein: CASSQQGFRNNEQFF

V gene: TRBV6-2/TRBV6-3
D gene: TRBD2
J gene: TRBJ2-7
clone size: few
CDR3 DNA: TGTGCCAGCAGTTACTCGCTGGGGCTAGCGGGCTACGAGCAGTACTTC
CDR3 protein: CASSYSLGLAGYEQYF

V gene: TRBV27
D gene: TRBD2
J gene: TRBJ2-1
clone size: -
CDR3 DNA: TGTGCCAGCACTCTAGCGGGAGTGAATGAGCAGTTCTTC
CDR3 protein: CASTLAGVNEQFF

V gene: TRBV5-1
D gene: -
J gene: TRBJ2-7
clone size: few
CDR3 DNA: TGCGCCAGCAGCGGGGCCCAGAGAGTACGGGGTGAGCAGTACTTC
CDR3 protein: CASSGAQRVRGEQYF

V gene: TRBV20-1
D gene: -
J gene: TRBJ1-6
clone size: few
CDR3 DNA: TGCAGTGCTAGAGATGTTACAGGGTTTTCACCCCTCCACTTT
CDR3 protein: CSARDVTGFSPLHF

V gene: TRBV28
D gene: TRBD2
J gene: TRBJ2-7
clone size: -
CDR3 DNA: TGTGCCAGCAGTGATCTAGCGGGAAGCGGCGGGGGCTACGAGCAGTACTTC
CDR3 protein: CASSDLAGSGGGYEQYF

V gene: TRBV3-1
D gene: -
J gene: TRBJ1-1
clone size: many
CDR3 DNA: TGTGCCAGCAGCTTGCGGGGACGGAACACTGAAGCTTTCTTT
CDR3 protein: CASSLRGRNTEAFF

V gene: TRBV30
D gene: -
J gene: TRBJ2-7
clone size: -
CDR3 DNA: TGTGCCTGGAGTGTAATCGGGGTCTACGAGCAGTACTTC
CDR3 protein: CAWSVIGVYEQYF

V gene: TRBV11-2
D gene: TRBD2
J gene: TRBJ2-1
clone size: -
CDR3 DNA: TGTGCCAGCAGCCGAGTAGCGGGAGAGGGCAATGAGCAGTTCTTC
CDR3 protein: CASSRVAGEGNEQFF

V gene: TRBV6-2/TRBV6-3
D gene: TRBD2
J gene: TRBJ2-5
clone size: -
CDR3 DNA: TGTGCCAGCGCGGGAGACGGACAAGAGACCCAGTACTTC
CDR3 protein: CASAGDGQETQYF

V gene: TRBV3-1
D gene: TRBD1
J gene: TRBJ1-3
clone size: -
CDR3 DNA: TGTGCCAGCAGCCGGACAGGCCGAGGAAACACCATATATTTT
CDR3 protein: CASSRTGRGNTIYF

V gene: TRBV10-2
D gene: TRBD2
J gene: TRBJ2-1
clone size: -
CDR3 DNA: TGCGCCAGCAGCCTCTTGAGCGGGGTGTACAATGAGCAGTTCTTC
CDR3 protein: CASSLLSGVYNEQFF

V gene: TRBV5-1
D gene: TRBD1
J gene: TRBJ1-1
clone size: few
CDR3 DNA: TGCGCCAGCAGCGCAACAGGACAGGGGAACACTGAAGCTTTCTTT
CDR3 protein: CASSATGQGNTEAFF

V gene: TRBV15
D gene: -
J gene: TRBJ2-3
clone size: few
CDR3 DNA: TGTGCCACCAGCAGAGATAGGGCCGTGAACACAGATACGCAGTATTTT
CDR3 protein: CATSRDRAVNTDTQYF

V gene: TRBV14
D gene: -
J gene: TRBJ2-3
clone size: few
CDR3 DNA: TGTGCCAGCAGCCCGGGACGACCCACAGATACGCAGTATTTT
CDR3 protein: CASSPGRPTDTQYF

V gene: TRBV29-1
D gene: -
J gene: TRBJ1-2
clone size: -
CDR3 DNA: TGCAGCGTTGAAGGCGGTAATGGCTACACCTTC
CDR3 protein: CSVEGGNGYTF

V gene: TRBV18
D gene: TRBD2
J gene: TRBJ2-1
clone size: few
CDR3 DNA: TGTGCCAGCTCACCACCGGCACTAGCGGGAGTGAATGAGCAGTTCTTC
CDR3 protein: CASSPPALAGVNEQFF

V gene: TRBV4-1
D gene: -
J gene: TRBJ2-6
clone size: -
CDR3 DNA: TGCGCCAGCAGCCAGTTTAGCTCTGGGGCCAACGTCCTGACTTTC
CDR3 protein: CASSQFSSGANVLTF

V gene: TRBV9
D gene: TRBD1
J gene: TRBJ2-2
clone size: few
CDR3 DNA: TGTGCCAGCAGCGCCGGGACAGGGGGGAACACCGGGGAGCTGTTTTTT
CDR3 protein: CASSAGTGGNTGELFF

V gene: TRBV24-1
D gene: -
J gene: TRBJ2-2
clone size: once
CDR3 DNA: TGTGCCACCAGTGAGTCGGGACACCAGAACACCGGGGAGCTGTTTTTT
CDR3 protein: CATSESGHQNTGELFF

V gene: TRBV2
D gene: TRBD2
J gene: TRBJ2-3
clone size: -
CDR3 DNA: TGTGCCAGCAGTGACCTAGCGGGCCCCACAGATACGCAGTATTTT
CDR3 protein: CASSDLAGPTDTQYF

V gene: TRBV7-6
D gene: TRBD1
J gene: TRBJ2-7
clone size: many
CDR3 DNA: TGTGCCAGCAGCTCCTACAGGGACAGGGACCACTACGAGCAGTACTTC
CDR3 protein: CASSSYRDRDHYEQYF

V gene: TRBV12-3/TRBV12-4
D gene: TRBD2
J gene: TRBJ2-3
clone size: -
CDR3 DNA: TGTGCCAGCAGTTTCCGGCTAGCGGGGAGGCCTAGCACAGATACGCAGTATTTT
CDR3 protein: CASSFRLAGRPSTDTQYF

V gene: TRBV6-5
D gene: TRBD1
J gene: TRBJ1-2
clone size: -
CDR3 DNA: TGTGCCAGCAGTGAACCGGGACAGGGATCCTATGGCTACACCTTC
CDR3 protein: CASSEPGQGSYGYTF

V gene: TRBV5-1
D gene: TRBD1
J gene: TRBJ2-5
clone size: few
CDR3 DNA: TGCGCCAGCAGCAACCGGGACAGATATGGAGAGACCCAGTACTTC
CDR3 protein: CASSNRDRYGETQYF

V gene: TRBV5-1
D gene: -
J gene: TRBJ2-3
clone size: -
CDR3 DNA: TGCGCCAGCAGCATTGGGAAAACTGGACTCCTCACAGATACGCAGTATTTT
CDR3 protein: CASSIGKTGLLTDTQYF

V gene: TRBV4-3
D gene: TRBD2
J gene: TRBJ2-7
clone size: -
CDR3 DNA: TGCGCCAGCAGCCATCCATTAGCGGGAGGGCCCCTCTACGAGCAGTACTTC
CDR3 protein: CASSHPLAGGPLYEQYF

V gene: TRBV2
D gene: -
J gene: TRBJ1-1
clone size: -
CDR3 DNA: TGTGCCAGCAGAGTGGGGAGTAACACTGAAGCTTTCTTT
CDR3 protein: CASRVGSNTEAFF

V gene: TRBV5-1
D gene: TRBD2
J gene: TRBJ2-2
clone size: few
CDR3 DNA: TGCGCCAGCAGCGTCGCGGGGGGGCCTCGCACCGGGGAGCTGTTTTTT
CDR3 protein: CASSVAGGPRTGELFF

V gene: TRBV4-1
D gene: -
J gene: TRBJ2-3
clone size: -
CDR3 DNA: TGCGCCAGCAGCCAAGATAAGGCTCTTTACCAAGATACGCAGTATTTT
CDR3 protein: CASSQDKALYQDTQYF

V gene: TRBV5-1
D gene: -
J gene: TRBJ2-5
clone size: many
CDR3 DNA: TGCGCCAGCAGCTTGGACCAAGAGACCCAGTACTTC
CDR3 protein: CASSLDQETQYF

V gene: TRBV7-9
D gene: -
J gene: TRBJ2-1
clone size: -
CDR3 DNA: TGTGCCAGCAGCCCCGTGACTAGTACCTACAATGAGCAGTTCTTC
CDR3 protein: CASSPVTSTYNEQFF

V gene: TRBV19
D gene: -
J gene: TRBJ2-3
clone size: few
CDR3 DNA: TGTGCCAGTAGTGCCCGGATCACAGATACGCAGTATTTT
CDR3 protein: CASSARITDTQYF

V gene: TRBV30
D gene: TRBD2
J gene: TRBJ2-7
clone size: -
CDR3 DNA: TGTGCCTGGAGTCGCCGGGGGAGGGGCTCCTACGAGCAGTACTTC
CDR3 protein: CAWSRRGRGSYEQYF

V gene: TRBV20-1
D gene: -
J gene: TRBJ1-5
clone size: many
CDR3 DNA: TGCAGTGCTTTAGACAGCTTTAGCAATCAGCCCCAGCATTTT
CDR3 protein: CSALDSFSNQPQHF

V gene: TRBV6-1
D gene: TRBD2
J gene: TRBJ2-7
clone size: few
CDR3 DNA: TGTGCCAGCAGTGGGGGAGGGCCCCGTGACGAGCAGTACTTC
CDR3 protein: CASSGGGPRDEQYF